These 30 T cell receptor beta chains were all obtained from the same sample, sequenced in a study of T cells in Graves' hyperthyroidism and ophthalmopathy. RNA transcripts gave rise to amplified TCR beta CDR3 regions. The HTBI primer set was used in a first-round RT-PCR of the TCR CDR3. TCRdb passed the multiplex PCR reads through MiXCR, listing each CDR3 protein once. The table lists 370,000 or so distinct CDR3 sequences, approximately 13% of them singletons. Sequences were obtained from blood. The receptors shown here come from a man aged 30 to 45 with Graves' hyperthyroidism that later progressed to Graves' ophthalmopathy.

This clonotype was counted between two and nine times. The chain combines TRBV7-9 with TRBJ2-2; D unresolved. This CDR3 comprises 14 residues. Trimming removed 5 bases at V and 4 bases at J, with 11 bases between. CDR1 and CDR2 (germline): SEHNR, FQNEAQ (reference sequence). CDR3 protein: CASSPRSVTGELFF. DNA for the CDR3: TGTGCCAGCAGCCCCAGGTCGGTCACCGGGGAGCTGTTTTTT.

The chain joins TRBV15 to TRBJ2-5, with D perhaps TRBD1 or TRBD2 (5 bases each). CDR1 and CDR2 from the germline V gene are LNHNV and YYDKDF (reference sequence). The V end lost 1 base, the J end lost 5 bases, and 23 bases lay between the germline ends. There are 18 residues in the CDR3. CDR3 sequence: CATSRGLVRGLNRETQYF. Written as DNA, the CDR3 is TGTGCCACCAGCAGAGGATTGGTTCGGGGCCTAAACCGGGAGACCCAGTACTTC.

The table lists this clonotype with many counts. V is TRBV5-1 and J is TRBJ2-7, with 10 bases lining up with TRBD2. CDR3 length: 15 residues. Trimming removed 4 bases from V and 0 bases from J; junction bases left unmatched: 4. The V gene's germline CDR1 is SGHRS and CDR2 YFSETQ. The CDR3 DNA is TGCGCCAGCAGCCTAGGACTAGCGGCCTCCTACGAGCAGTACTTC. Translated, it gives CASSLGLAASYEQYF.

This clonotype was detected many times. The chain couples TRBV25-1 to TRBJ1-6; possibly TRBD1 for D (6 bases). The ends were cut back, 5 bases at V and 7 bases at J, with 18 bases in the middle. Germline loops: CDR1 MGHDK, CDR2 SYGVNS. The CDR3 contains 16 residues. CDR3 nucleotide sequence: TGTGCCAGCAGTACACCGTCCGGGGGCCAAAATTCACCCCTCCACTTT. It encodes CASSTPSGGQNSPLHF.

This clonotype has ten or more counts. The chain has TRBV11-2 and TRBJ1-4; possible D gene TRBD1, 6 bases. Deletions cut 4 bases from V and 5 bases from J, with 14 bases between. Germline-derived CDR1 and CDR2 are SGHAT and FQNNGV. CDR3 length: 15 residues. As DNA, the CDR3 is TGTGCCAGCAGCTCAAGGACAGAGAGGAATGAAAAACTGTTTTTT. Its protein product is CASSSRTERNEKLFF. The complete variable domain, with remaining parts taken from reference TRBV11-2 and TRBJ1-4, reads EAGVAQSPRYKIIEKRQSVAFWCNPISGHATLYWYQQILGQGPKLLIQFQNNGVVDDSQLPKDRFSAERLKGVDSTLKIQPAKLEDSAVYLCASSSRTERNEKLFFGSGTQLSVL.

This clonotype was counted at least ten times. The chain recombines TRBV7-8 with TRBJ2-1; the match to TRBD1 covers 7 bases. The V segment lost 5 bases and the J segment 9 bases; nucleotides outside the gene matches: 10. The length of the CDR3 is 14 residues. Germline CDR1 is SGHVS and CDR2 is FQNEAQ. The chain's CDR3 is CASSPGKGAVEQFF. In nucleotides, the CDR3 is TGTGCCAGCAGCCCCGGGAAGGGGGCGGTTGAGCAGTTCTTC.

This clonotype was found many times. This chain links TRBV9 with TRBJ2-7, with 7 bases lining up with TRBD2. This CDR3 is built from 15 residues. CDR1 and CDR2 (germline): SGDLS, YYNGEE. With V trimmed by 0 bases and J by 5 bases, 8 bases remained unmatched. The CDR3 here is CASSVGPGREHEQYF. In nucleotides, the CDR3 is TGTGCCAGCAGCGTAGGTCCAGGGCGGGAGCACGAGCAGTACTTC.

This clonotype was counted a few times. It may be a read error: a sequence one base away is much more abundant. The chain couples TRBV20-1 to TRBJ1-2, with 9 bases lining up with TRBD1. This CDR3 has 14 amino acids. Looked up from germline, CDR1 is DFQATT and CDR2 is SNEGSKA (reference sequence). This CDR3 is CSARRTGANYGHTF. CDR3 in DNA: TGCAGTGCTAGGAGGACAGGGGCTAACTATGGCCACACCTTC.

This clonotype was seen at least ten times. The chain employs TRBV6-1 and TRBJ2-5; D call uncertain. CDR1 and CDR2 (germline): MNHNS, SASEGT. V was shortened by 7 bases and J by 5 bases, with 17 bases between the two germline ends. This CDR3 has 14 residues. CDR3 bases: TGTGCCAGCAACCCCTACAATACAGCGGAGACCCAGTACTTC. It specifies CASNPYNTAETQYF.

The chain couples TRBV3-1 to TRBJ2-4; the match to TRBD2 covers 12 bases. Looked up from germline, CDR1 is LGHDT and CDR2 is YNNKEL (reference sequence). The CDR3 has 16 amino acids. The ends lost 5 bases at V and 6 bases at J; junction bases unmatched: 8. The CDR3 reads CASSTTSGGPGNIQYF. The CDR3 bases are TGTGCCAGCAGCACAACTAGCGGGGGGCCTGGAAACATTCAGTACTTC.

This clonotype was seen at least ten times. V usage is TRBV20-1 and J usage is TRBJ2-5; D is ambiguous. Germline CDR1 is DFQATT and CDR2 is SNEGSKA (reference sequence). Trimming pared 3 bases from V and 7 bases from J, leaving 3 bases between. The CDR3 has 9 amino acids. Written as DNA, the CDR3 is TGCAGTGCTAGTGGGACCCAGTACTTC. Residues: CSASGTQYF.

This clonotype was counted only a few times. V and J are TRBV19 and TRBJ1-2, with D possibly being TRBD1 (5 bases). Trimming left V 2 bases short and J 8 bases short, with 15 bases between. Germline CDR1 LNHDA, CDR2 SQIVND (reference sequence). The CDR3 is 14 residues long. The CDR3 region is CASSIWRQGKGYTF. CDR3 nucleotide sequence: TGTGCCAGTAGTATATGGCGCCAGGGAAAGGGCTACACCTTC.

This clonotype occurred a few times. This rearrangement joins TRBV19 to TRBJ1-1; a weak D match, TRBD1 (6 bases). Trimming pared 5 bases from V and 1 base from J, leaving 14 bases between. Germline V gene data show CDR1 as LNHDA and CDR2 as SQIVND (reference sequence). This CDR3 is built from 15 residues. This chain's CDR3 is CASSVIPGANTEAFF. In DNA, the CDR3 is TGTGCCAGTAGTGTCATCCCGGGGGCGAACACTGAAGCTTTCTTT.

The chain links TRBV20-1 to TRBJ2-6, with a possible D match to TRBD2 (5 bases). The CDR3 has 13 residues. Trimming left V 6 bases short and J 0 bases short, with 6 bases between. CDR1 is DFQATT, CDR2 SNEGSKA, per germline (reference sequence). CDR3 amino acids: CSAGDSGANVLTF. The CDR3 bases are TGCAGTGCCGGGGACTCTGGGGCCAACGTCCTGACTTTC.

This clonotype has a handful of counts. The chain uses TRBV4-1 and TRBJ2-3; the D gene could be TRBD1 or TRBD2 (5 bases each). Trimming pared 1 base from V and 2 bases from J, leaving 10 bases between. The germline gives CDR1 MGHRA, CDR2 YSYEKL. This CDR3 contains 15 residues. The CDR3 coding sequence is TGCGCCAGCAGCCAAGTGCAGGGAGTCACAGATACGCAGTATTTT. This sequence encodes CASSQVQGVTDTQYF.

The chain couples TRBV27 to TRBJ2-7; 9 positions match TRBD1. Germline V gene data show CDR1 as MNHEY and CDR2 as SMNVEV (reference sequence). The V gene end was trimmed by 5 bases and the J gene end by 6 bases; junction bases not matched to a gene: 8. This CDR3 spans 14 amino acids. CDR3 sequence: CASSDGTGTSEQYF. CDR3 nucleotide sequence: TGTGCCAGCAGTGACGGGACAGGGACCTCCGAGCAGTACTTC.

In this sample, this clonotype turned up many times. The gene calls are TRBV5-1 and TRBJ1-1; 7 bases are shared with TRBD1. V trimming: 4 bases; J trimming: 2 bases; junction bases outside the gene matches: 11. The CDR3 runs 16 residues. CDR1 and CDR2 (germline): SGHRS, YFSETQ. The CDR3 protein is CASSLRQGNGNTEAFF. In nucleotides, the CDR3 is TGCGCCAGCAGCCTGAGACAGGGCAACGGAAACACTGAAGCTTTCTTT.

The J gene is TRBJ2-3, the V gene TRBV6-1, with D perhaps TRBD1 (6 bases). Trimming removed 6 bases at V and 1 base at J, with 17 bases between. Per the germline V gene, CDR1 is MNHNS and CDR2 is SASEGT. CDR3 length: 16 residues. CDR3 loop: CASRPQPGHRTDTQYF. CDR3 DNA: TGTGCCAGCAGGCCACAACCGGGACACCGCACAGATACGCAGTATTTT.

There are a few counts of this clonotype. The chain uses TRBV11-1 and TRBJ2-1; the D gene is possibly TRBD1 (6 bases). The CDR3 contains 19 residues. Trimming removed 5 bases from V and 0 bases from J, with 23 bases in between. Per germline, CDR1 SGHAT and CDR2 FQDESV (reference sequence). In DNA form, the CDR3 reads TGTGCCAGCAGCCCAATCCCCGGGACACACATTTCCTCCTACAATGAGCAGTTCTTC. Its protein is CASSPIPGTHISSYNEQFF.

Many counts were recorded for this clonotype. The gene calls are TRBV2 and TRBJ1-5; D not resolved. Germline V gene sequence: CDR1 SNHLY, CDR2 FYNNEI. The length of the CDR3 is 14 residues. Between the trimmed V and J ends, which lost 2 bases and 3 bases, there was a span of 8 bases. CDR3 DNA sequence: TGTGCCAGCAGTGAACTCACAGACAATCAGCCCCAGCATTTT. It specifies CASSELTDNQPQHF. The whole variable domain, remainder taken from reference TRBV2 and TRBJ1-5, is EPEVTQTPSHQVTQMGQEVILRCVPISNHLYFYWYRQILGQKVEFLVSFYNNEISEKSEIFDDQFSVERPDGSNFTLKIRSTKLEDSAMYFCASSELTDNQPQHFGDGTRLSIL.

This clonotype was found many times. V gene TRBV4-1 combines with J gene TRBJ1-4; tentative D call: TRBD1 (6 bases). The CDR3 has 15 amino acids. The germline V gene encodes CDR1 MGHRA and CDR2 YSYEKL. V lost 1 base and J lost 0, with 6 bases in between. The chain's CDR3 is CASSQGTATNEKLFF. The CDR3 DNA follows: TGCGCCAGCAGCCAAGGGACAGCAACTAATGAAAAACTGTTTTTT.

The J gene is TRBJ1-4, the V gene TRBV5-1; weak D call: TRBD1 (5 bases). V was clipped by 4 bases and J by 6 bases, with 13 bases between them. CDR3 length: 14 residues. Germline assignment: CDR1 SGHRS and CDR2 YFSETQ. CDR3 coding DNA: TGCGCCAGCAGCAGGGGCCCCATGGATGAAAAACTGTTTTTT. It codes for CASSRGPMDEKLFF. Supplemented by reference TRBV5-1 and TRBJ1-4, the full variable domain reads KAGVTQTPRYLIKTRGQQVTLSCSPISGHRSVSWYQQTPGQGLQFLFEYFSETQRNKGNFPGRFSGRQFSNSRSEMNVSTLELGDSALYLCASSRGPMDEKLFFGSGTQLSVL.

This clonotype appeared many times. The CDR3 DNA reads TGTGCCAGCAGTTTTAGGGGACAGGGGGTTGATGAGCAGTTCTTC. Translating it yields CASSFRGQGVDEQFF. The chain employs TRBV12-3 or TRBV12-4 and TRBJ2-1, with 11 bases matching TRBD1. Trimming cost V 3 bases and J 8 bases; bases outside gene matches: 6. This CDR3 is built from 15 residues.

A few counts support this clonotype. The rearrangement links TRBV5-4 to TRBJ2-3; either TRBD1 or TRBD2 may fit D (5 bases each). Trimming shortened V by 0 bases and J by 5 bases, and 13 bases separated the two germline ends. Per germline, CDR1 SGHNT and CDR2 YYREEE (reference sequence). This CDR3 has 15 residues. CDR3 DNA: TGTGCCAGCAGCTTGGGCACGGGGCCGGAAGATACGCAGTATTTT. Translating gives CASSLGTGPEDTQYF.

This clonotype was counted ten times or more. This chain connects TRBV5-6 to TRBJ2-1; D is uncertain. The CDR3 length is 13 residues. Germline assignment: CDR1 SGHDT and CDR2 YYEEEE. V was pared by 0 bases and J by 9 bases, with 10 bases between. The CDR3 DNA sequence: TGTGCCAGCAGCTTGGCCGGTGTAACTGAGCAGTTCTTC. Residues: CASSLAGVTEQFF.

The genes are TRBV2 and TRBJ2-1; the match to TRBD2 covers 9 bases. The J segment lost 9 bases and the V segment lost 8 bases, leaving 8 bases of the junction unmatched. The germline CDR1 and CDR2 sequences are SNHLY and FYNNEI. This CDR3 region has 13 residues. The CDR3 coding sequence is TGTGCCAGCTGTGCGGGGGGGCGGACTGAGCAGTTCTTC. This encodes CASCAGGRTEQFF.

The chain couples TRBV18 to TRBJ2-7; TRBD1 aligns across 8 bases. V shed 3 bases and J 5 bases; nucleotides not matched to a gene: 9. Germline-derived CDR1 and CDR2 are KGHSH and LQKENI. The CDR3 spans 15 residues. For the CDR3, the DNA is TGTGCCAGCTCACCGTTTCGACAGGGGAGACACGAGCAGTACTTC. It specifies CASSPFRQGRHEQYF.

This chain links TRBV7-7 with TRBJ2-7; 7 bases are a match to TRBD1. V shed 5 bases and J 4 bases; nucleotides not matched to a gene: 11. This CDR3 has 15 residues. CDR1 SSHAT and CDR2 FNYEAQ come from the germline V gene (reference sequence). CDR3 in DNA: TGTGCCAGCAGCCCCGGGACAGTTACTAAATACGAGCAGTACTTC. Translation gives CASSPGTVTKYEQYF.

Points on this clonotype: It may be a read error: a sequence one base away is much more abundant. The chain is built from TRBV3-1 and TRBJ1-2; no definite D call. Germline assignment: CDR1 LGHDT and CDR2 YNNKEL (reference sequence). The CDR3 is 13 residues long. V shed 4 bases and J shed 4 bases, with 10 bases lying between them. The CDR3 sequence is CASSLSTSYGYTF. CDR3 DNA sequence: TGTGCCAGCAGCCTAAGCACTAGCTATGGCTACACCTTC.

This clonotype was counted at least ten times. V usage is TRBV6-5 and J usage is TRBJ2-2; 12 positions match TRBD2. From germline, CDR1 is MNHEY and CDR2 SVGAGI. There are 18 residues in the CDR3. V lost 2 bases to trimming and J lost 4 bases; unmatched junction nucleotides: 8. CDR3 bases: TGTGCCAGCAGTTACCAATCTAGCGGGGGGGTTATCACCGGGGAGCTGTTTTTT. Protein: CASSYQSSGGVITGELFF.